These 15 T cell receptor beta chains share one sample of origin, sequenced in a study of blood T cells in healthy people across ages. Through a sample-barcoded 5' primer and a J-beta primer mix, a second PCR was run for roughly 6 to 11 cycles. TCRdb reprocessed the 5' RACE reads with MiXCR, giving one entry per CDR3 protein. The data show around 1,000,000 distinct CDR3 sequences, 20% to 25% seen once. The same sample was also studied in work on T cells of mothers and their children.

Sample: blood. The source of these receptors is a girl aged 2 to 9 in good health.

This clonotype was seen only a few times. The CDR3 DNA is TGCGCCAGCAGCCAGTACCCGGCGGCAGGGAGGGTCACCGGGGAGCTGTTTTTT. This gives the protein CASSQYPAAGRVTGELFF. The chain couples TRBV4-3 to TRBJ2-2; 7 bases match TRBD2. Germline CDR1 is LGHNA and CDR2 is YSLEER. V lost 3 bases and J lost 4; bases outside the gene matches: 14. This CDR3 is built from 18 residues.

The chain employs TRBV28 and TRBJ1-4; the D is unclear. CDR3 size: 15 residues. Looked up from germline, CDR1 is MDHEN and CDR2 is SYDVKM. Deletions cut 6 bases from V and 8 bases from J, with 19 bases between. DNA for the CDR3: TGTGCCAGCAGGCACGGCATGGGAATGGGAGAAAAACTGTTTTTT. It encodes CASRHGMGMGEKLFF.

On this clonotype: A single base separates this from a much larger clone, so it may be a read error. The J gene is TRBJ2-5, the V gene TRBV6-2 or TRBV6-3, with 7 bases aligning to TRBD1. V lost 10 bases to trimming and J lost 4 bases; unmatched junction nucleotides: 12. The germline CDR1 and CDR2 sequences are MNHEY and SVGEGT. The CDR3 length is 14 residues. The CDR3 nucleotides are TGTGCCAACCGAGGCCAGGGGGAAATAGAGACCCAGTACTTC. Translation: CANRGQGEIETQYF.

This clonotype was seen only a few times. This chain joins TRBV12-3 or TRBV12-4 and TRBJ1-6, with a possible D match to TRBD1 (6 bases). The CDR3 runs 13 residues. V lost 8 bases to trimming and J lost 4 bases, with 9 bases between them. DNA of the CDR3: TGTGCCAGCCGAGGGGGGTATAATTCACCCCTCCACTTT. It translates to CASRGGYNSPLHF.

This clonotype has only a few counts. This chain uses TRBV7-3 with TRBJ2-1, with D perhaps TRBD2 (5 bases). V dropped 0 bases and J dropped 2 bases, with 14 bases sitting between them. CDR3 size: 17 residues. CDR1 is SGHTA, CDR2 FQGTGA, per germline. The CDR3 region has the DNA TGTGCCAGCAGCTTAACAGAGCGGTCTTCAACCTACAATGAGCAGTTCTTC. Its translation: CASSLTERSSTYNEQFF.

This clonotype has only a few counts. This chain joins TRBV2 and TRBJ2-1; D unresolved. Germline CDR1 and CDR2: SNHLY and FYNNEI. V shed 7 bases and J shed 4 bases, with 11 bases lying between them. The CDR3 totals 13 residues. CDR3 in amino acids: CASIEIGYNEQFF. The CDR3 DNA follows: TGTGCCAGCATAGAAATTGGGTACAATGAGCAGTTCTTC.

The chain recombines TRBV20-1 with TRBJ2-5, with a possible D match to TRBD2 (5 bases). The tail of the sequence fits TRBJ2-1 better, so the J call may be wrong. Germline assignment: CDR1 DFQATT and CDR2 SNEGSKA (reference sequence). The length of the CDR3 is 14 residues. CDR3 region: CSARSSLGLVEQFF. In nucleotides, the CDR3 is TGCAGTGCTAGATCTAGCCTTGGCTTAGTTGAGCAGTTCTTC.

CDR3 region: CASSQEGGDSEKLFF. The CDR3, as DNA: TGCGCCAGCAGCCAAGAGGGAGGGGATAGTGAAAAACTGTTTTTT. J is TRBJ1-4 and V is TRBV4-1, with D tentatively TRBD1 (5 bases). Trimming pared 0 bases from V and 7 bases from J, leaving 12 bases between. The CDR3 is 15 amino acids. The germline gives CDR1 MGHRA, CDR2 YSYEKL.

This chain connects TRBV6-6 to TRBJ2-5, with D hard to call. V gave up 8 bases and J gave up 4 bases, with 23 bases separating them. Germline V gives CDR1 MNHNY, CDR2 SVGAGI (reference sequence). This CDR3 spans 16 amino acids. The CDR3 nucleotides read TGTGCCAGCGGTTGGCCAGCATCGGTGGAGAGAGAGACCCAGTACTTC. This sequence encodes CASGWPASVERETQYF.

Note on this clonotype: The junction does not match germline at one end; this may be a read error. The V gene is TRBV20-1, the J gene TRBJ2-1; 10 nucleotides match TRBD2. There are 18 residues in the CDR3. Germline V gene sequence: CDR1 DFQATT, CDR2 SNEGSKA (reference sequence). CDR3: CSARDAASGSSSYNAQFF. The CDR3 DNA is TGCAGTGCTAGAGATGCGGCTAGCGGGAGTTCGTCCTACAATGCGCAGTTCTTC.

This clonotype was recorded only once. The chain has TRBV28 and TRBJ2-4; D not resolved. The CDR3 length is 13 residues. Germline V CDR1 and CDR2: MDHEN, SYDVKM. Here the CDR3 reads CVIIGIAKNIQYF. The CDR3 DNA reads TGTGTCATCATCGGCATAGCCAAAAACATTCAGTACTTC.

Notes on this clonotype: A junction end diverges from the germline sequence, so it may reflect a read error. The CDR3 loop is CASSLNRDSIEGLWEPRF. The DNA of the CDR3 is TGTGCCAGCAGTTTAAACCGGGACAGCATCGAGGGGCTGTGGGAGCCACGGTTC. The chain links TRBV28 to TRBJ2-7; 7 positions agree with TRBD1. Looked up from germline, CDR1 is MDHEN and CDR2 is SYDVKM. The CDR3 extends over 18 amino acids.

This clonotype has just a few counts. The chain is built from TRBV7-8 and TRBJ1-3; a weak D match, TRBD1 (5 bases). The ends were cut back, 3 bases at V and 0 bases at J, with 9 bases in the middle. Germline V CDR1 and CDR2: SGHVS, FQNEAQ. The CDR3 has 15 residues. CDR3 nucleotide sequence: TGTGCCAGCAGCTTGGGACTGAACTCTGGAAACACCATATATTTT. Translating gives CASSLGLNSGNTIYF.

A note on this clonotype: The junction does not match germline at one end; this may be a read error. CDR3 amino acids: CATSISRTDTQYF. CDR3 DNA sequence: TGTGCCACCAGCATCTCTCGCACGGATACGCAGTATTTT. This chain joins TRBV15 and TRBJ2-3; D gene uncertain. Germline V gene sequence: CDR1 LNHNV, CDR2 YYDKDF (reference sequence). The CDR3 extends over 13 amino acids.

This clonotype was seen a handful of times. V usage is TRBV12-3 or TRBV12-4 and J usage is TRBJ1-5; no clear D. The CDR3 totals 15 residues. Trimming took off 3 bases at V and 4 bases at J, with 13 bases between the two ends. The CDR3 DNA reads TGTGCCAGCAGTTTGCTTGAACAGCCTAATCAGCCCCAGCATTTT. This sequence encodes CASSLLEQPNQPQHF.